This T cell receptor beta chain originates from a study of CD8+ T cells in alopecia areata. With regard to this clone: The antigen remains unidentified.

Trimming stripped 3 bases from V and 2 bases from J, with 10 bases between. Germline CDR1 reads SQVTM; CDR2 reads ANQGSEA. This CDR3 has 13 residues. Points from the study as a whole: Normal-skin resident alphabeta T cells also appear among scalp sample sequences. Scalp lesions, especially in alopecia totalis/universalis, had higher clonality than normal scalp.

Extracted from the samples, RNA was reverse transcribed into cDNA to serve as the sequencing template. The data were produced by immunoSEQ multiplex PCR, yet TCRdb's version contains in-frame clones alone and is incomplete. The sample records more than 95,000 clones, around 50% being singletons. PBMC-derived CD4+ and CD8+ T cells were sorted. The sequence was collected from a human donor in good health. V and J are TRBV29-1 and TRBJ1-1; D is ambiguous. The sample comprised CD4+ T cells sorted from blood. As DNA, the CDR3 is TGCAGCGTTGAGACCGACATTAACACTGAAGCTTTCTTT. Its protein product is CSVETDINTEAFF.